This T cell receptor (beta chain) was recovered during a study of shared clonotypes between healthy human individuals. Study context: CD4 naive and memory got three plates each, CD8 naive two, CD8 memory one.

Assay used: immunoSEQ multiplex PCR; TCRdb lists only in-frame clones, some missing. Seen here are 2 million to 2.5 million clones, 93% observed once, and the top ten hold roughly 0.36%. Remarks on this clone: The antigen remains unidentified.

The study, taken as a whole, reports: Sequencing depth was a factor that was expected to affect clonotype sharing among donors.

Between the trimmed V and J ends, which lost 1 base and 7 bases, there was a span of 13 bases. The CDR3 has 14 residues. CDR1 and CDR2 (germline): GTSNPN, SVGIG (reference sequence). Material: naive CD4+ T cells from PBMCs. Subset denoted: CD45RA+ positively selected. The TCR originated in a man aged 18 to 30 in good health. Some clones in this sample may be carry-over from other donors' samples. V is TRBV30 and J is TRBJ1-4; D possibly corresponds to TRBD1 (5 bases). In nucleotides, the CDR3 is TGTGCCTGGAGTGAGAGGAGCCAGGGTGAAAAACTGTTTTTT. The encoded protein is CAWSERSQGEKLFF.